The 5 T cell receptor beta chains in this list originate from one sample, sequenced in a study of human T cells and chemical hapten exposure. MiXCR was run by TCRdb on the RACE reads, yielding one entry per CDR3 protein. The sample contains more than 300,000 distinct CDR3 sequences, over 5% of which appear only once. Noted time point: pre-sensitization, week 0. Treatment denoted: therapeutic diphenylcyclopropenone sensitization with weekly scalp DPC. Sample: whole blood, taken in connection with sensitization to the hapten diphenylcyclopropenone (DPC). The source is a woman aged 18-30 years with alopecia areata. Some clones in this sample may be carry-over from other donors' samples.

The genes are TRBV5-1 and TRBJ1-5, with a possible D match to TRBD1 (5 bases). The CDR3 is 14 amino acids. The V gene's germline CDR1 is SGHRS and CDR2 YFSETQ. The V gene lost 0 bases and the J gene lost 5 bases, with 9 bases spanning the gap. The CDR3 nucleotides read TGCGCCAGCAGCTTGGAGGCAGGGCATCAGCCCCAGCATTTT. It encodes CASSLEAGHQPQHF.

The table lists this clonotype with a few counts. The chain recombines TRBV20-1 with TRBJ1-2, with 8 bases identical to TRBD1. Unmatched junction bases numbered 3, after V lost 3 bases and J lost 6 bases. There are 12 residues in the CDR3. Germline V gene sequence: CDR1 DFQATT, CDR2 SNEGSKA (reference sequence). The CDR3 spells CSARTGVDGYTF. The CDR3 coding sequence is TGCAGTGCTAGGACAGGGGTGGATGGCTACACCTTC.

The V gene is TRBV9, the J gene TRBJ1-1; unclear D gene. CDR1 and CDR2 from the germline V gene are SGDLS and YYNGEE. The CDR3 extends over 15 amino acids. Trimming stripped 3 bases from V and 5 bases from J, with 17 bases between. The DNA for the CDR3 is TGTGCCAGCAGCGCCGTCGTAGGCCCGGGAACTGAAGCTTTCTTT. Amino acids: CASSAVVGPGTEAFF.

This clonotype was recorded at least ten times. V gene TRBV7-2 combines with J gene TRBJ1-4; 10 bases match TRBD1. Losses at the gene ends were 1 base for V and 9 bases for J; bases not matched to a gene: 8. The CDR3 sequence is 16 residues long. Germline values: CDR1 SGHTA, CDR2 FQGNSA. CDR3 sequence (DNA): TGTGCCAGCAGCTTAGTAGCGACAGGGGGCGAAAAAAAACTGTTTTTT. As protein: CASSLVATGGEKKLFF.

There are a few counts of this clonotype. This sequence joins TRBV24-1 and TRBJ2-3; tentatively, D is TRBD1 (6 bases). CDR3 length: 16 amino acids. Germline V gene data show CDR1 as KGHDR and CDR2 as SFDVKD. V lost 3 bases and J 0 bases, leaving 12 bases between the germline ends. CDR3 sequence (DNA): TGTGCCACCAGTGATCCTAGACAGGCTAGCACAGATACGCAGTATTTT. Amino acids: CATSDPRQASTDTQYF.